The 5 T cell receptor beta chains given below trace back to one sample, sequenced in a study of shared clonotypes between healthy human individuals. The assay was immunoSEQ multiplex PCR, and TCRdb's table has in-frame clones only and misses some. Among under 1,900,000 clones listed, less than 99% were seen once. Source material: naive CD4+ T cells sorted from blood. The subset was: CD45RA+ positively selected. Receptors originate from a man aged 25-45 years in good health.

Of note for this clone: In the same sample, other DNA sequences code for this CDR3. The CDR3 loop is CASMRTSYNEQFF. CDR3 coding DNA: TGTGCCAGCATGCGGACCTCCTACAATGAGCAGTTCTTC. J is TRBJ2-1 and V is TRBV6-5; no definite D call. The CDR3 has 13 residues. The V gene's germline CDR1 is MNHEY and CDR2 SVGAGI. Trimming stripped 7 bases from V and 0 bases from J, with 7 bases between.

The J gene is TRBJ2-2, the V gene TRBV19, with 11 positions matching TRBD1. The CDR3 sequence is 16 residues long. Germline trimming cut 3 bases from V and 5 bases from J; bases unmatched to any gene: 5. Germline V gives CDR1 LNHDA, CDR2 SQIVND (reference sequence). CDR3: CASSIPGQGVTGELFF. In nucleotides, the CDR3 is TGTGCCAGTAGTATCCCGGGACAGGGGGTTACCGGGGAGCTGTTTTTT.

The chain couples TRBV18 to TRBJ2-7; 11 positions match TRBD2. The length of the CDR3 is 19 residues. The ends lost 1 base at V and 3 bases at J; junction bases unmatched: 14. Per the germline V gene, CDR1 is KGHSH and CDR2 is LQKENI. The CDR3 sequence is CASSPHSLAGVFRGYEQYF. In DNA form, the CDR3 reads TGTGCCAGCTCACCACACTCACTAGCGGGAGTTTTTCGTGGCTACGAGCAGTACTTC. The variable domain in full, with the rest retrieved from reference TRBV18 and TRBJ2-7, is NAGVMQNPRHLVRRRGQEARLRCSPMKGHSHVYWYRQLPEEGLKFMVYLQKENIIDESGMPKERFSAEFPKEGPSILRIQQVVRGDSAAYFCASSPHSLAGVFRGYEQYFGPGTRLTVT.

The V gene is TRBV5-4, the J gene TRBJ1-2, with 12 bases fitting TRBD1. The CDR3 loop spans 15 amino acids. J was trimmed by 7 bases and V by 6 bases; bases with no gene match: 10. The V gene's germline CDR1 is SGHNT and CDR2 YYREEE (reference sequence). DNA of the CDR3: TGTGCCAGCACCCGATCCGGGACAGGGGGCGGTGGCTACACCTTC. It codes for CASTRSGTGGGGYTF.

The chain combines TRBV10-3 with TRBJ2-5; D remains unclear. V gave up 6 bases and J gave up 5 bases, with 10 bases separating them. This CDR3 has 12 residues. Germline assignment: CDR1 ENHRY and CDR2 SYGVKD. CDR3 sequence reads: CAIRGIMETQYF. The DNA for the CDR3 is TGTGCCATCAGGGGTATAATGGAGACCCAGTACTTC.